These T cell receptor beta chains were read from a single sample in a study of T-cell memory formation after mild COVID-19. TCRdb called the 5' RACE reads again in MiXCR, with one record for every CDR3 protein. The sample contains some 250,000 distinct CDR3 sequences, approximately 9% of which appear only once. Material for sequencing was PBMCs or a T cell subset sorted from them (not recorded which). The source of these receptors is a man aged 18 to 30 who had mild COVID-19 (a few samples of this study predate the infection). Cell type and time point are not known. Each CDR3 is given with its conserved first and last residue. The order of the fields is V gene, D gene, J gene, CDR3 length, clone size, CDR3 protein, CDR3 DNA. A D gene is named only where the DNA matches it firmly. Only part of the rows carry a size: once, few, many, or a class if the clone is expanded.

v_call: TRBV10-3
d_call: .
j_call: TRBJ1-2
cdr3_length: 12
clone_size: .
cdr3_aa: CASAEPNYGYTF
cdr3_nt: TGTGCCTCTGCAGAGCCAAACTATGGCTACACCTTC

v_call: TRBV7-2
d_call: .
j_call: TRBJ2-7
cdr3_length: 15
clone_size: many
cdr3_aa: CASSPGLFSRYEQYF
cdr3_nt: TGTGCCAGCAGCCCGGGACTTTTTTCCCGCTACGAGCAGTACTTC

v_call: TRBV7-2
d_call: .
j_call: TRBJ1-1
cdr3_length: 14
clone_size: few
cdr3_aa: CASSFSGRNTEAFF
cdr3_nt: TGTGCCAGCAGCTTTAGCGGACGGAACACTGAAGCTTTCTTT

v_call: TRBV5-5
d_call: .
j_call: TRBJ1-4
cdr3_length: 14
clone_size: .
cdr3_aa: CASSLGLPNEKLFF
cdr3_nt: TGTGCCAGCAGCTTGGGACTCCCTAATGAAAAACTGTTTTTT

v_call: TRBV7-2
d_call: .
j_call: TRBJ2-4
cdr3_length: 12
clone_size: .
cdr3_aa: CASSLFLNIQYF
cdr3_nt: TGTGCCAGCAGCTTATTTTTGAACATTCAGTACTTC

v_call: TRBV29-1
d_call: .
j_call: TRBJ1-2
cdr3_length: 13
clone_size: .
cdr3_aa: CSVVVQAVFGYTF
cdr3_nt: TGCAGCGTTGTAGTACAGGCGGTGTTTGGGTACACCTTC

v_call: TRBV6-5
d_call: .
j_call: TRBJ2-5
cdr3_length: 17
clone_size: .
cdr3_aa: CASSYSLDIRLQETQYF
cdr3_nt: TGTGCCAGCAGTTACTCCCTGGACATCCGACTCCAAGAGACCCAGTACTTC

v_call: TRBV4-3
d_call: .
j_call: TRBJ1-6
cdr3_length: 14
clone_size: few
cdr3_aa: CASSIQDGNSPLHF
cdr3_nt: TGCGCCAGCAGCATCCAGGACGGGAATTCACCCCTCCACTTT

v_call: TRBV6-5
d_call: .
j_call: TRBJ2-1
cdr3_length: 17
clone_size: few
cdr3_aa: CASSYFVRREYYNEQFF
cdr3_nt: TGTGCCAGCAGTTACTTCGTCCGGCGGGAATATTACAATGAGCAGTTCTTC

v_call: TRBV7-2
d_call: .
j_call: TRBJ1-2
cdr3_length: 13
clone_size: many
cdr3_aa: CASSPDASWGYTF
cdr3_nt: TGTGCCAGCAGCCCTGACGCATCATGGGGCTACACCTTC

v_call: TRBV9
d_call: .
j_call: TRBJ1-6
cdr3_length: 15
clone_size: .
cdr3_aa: CASSTRTDPNSPLHF
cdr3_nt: TGTGCCAGCAGCACCCGGACAGATCCTAATTCACCCCTCCACTTT

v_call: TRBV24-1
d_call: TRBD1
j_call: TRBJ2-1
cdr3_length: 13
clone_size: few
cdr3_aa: CATATGSYNEQFF
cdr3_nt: TGTGCCACCGCGACAGGGTCCTACAATGAGCAGTTCTTC

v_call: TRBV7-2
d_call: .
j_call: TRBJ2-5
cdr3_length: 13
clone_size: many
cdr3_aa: CASRLRGWETQYF
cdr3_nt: TGTGCCAGCCGCCTTAGGGGATGGGAGACCCAGTACTTC

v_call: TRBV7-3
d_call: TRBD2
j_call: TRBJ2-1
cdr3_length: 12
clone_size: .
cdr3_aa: CASSPQRGEQFF
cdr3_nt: TGTGCCAGCAGCCCCCAGCGGGGTGAGCAGTTCTTC

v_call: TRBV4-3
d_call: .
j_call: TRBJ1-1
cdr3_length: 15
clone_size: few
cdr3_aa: CASSQEGQPNTEAFF
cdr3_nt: TGCGCCAGCAGCCAAGAGGGTCAGCCGAACACTGAAGCTTTCTTT

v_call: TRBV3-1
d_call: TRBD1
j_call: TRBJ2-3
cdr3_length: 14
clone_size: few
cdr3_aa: CASSQVHGQGRTYF
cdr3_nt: TGTGCCAGCAGCCAGGTCCATGGACAGGGGAGAACGTATTTT

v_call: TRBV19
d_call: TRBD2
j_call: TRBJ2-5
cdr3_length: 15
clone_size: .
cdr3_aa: CASSILIGSGETQYF
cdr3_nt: TGTGCCAGTAGTATCCTTATCGGTAGCGGGGAGACCCAGTACTTC

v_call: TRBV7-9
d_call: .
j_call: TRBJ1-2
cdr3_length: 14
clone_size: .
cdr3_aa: CASSLAWGSYGYTF
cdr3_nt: TGTGCCAGCAGCTTAGCGTGGGGCAGCTATGGCTACACCTTC

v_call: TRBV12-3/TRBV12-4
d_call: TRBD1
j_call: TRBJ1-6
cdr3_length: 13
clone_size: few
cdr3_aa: CATNRGLNSPLHF
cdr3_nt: TGTGCCACCAACAGGGGGCTAAATTCACCCCTCCACTTT

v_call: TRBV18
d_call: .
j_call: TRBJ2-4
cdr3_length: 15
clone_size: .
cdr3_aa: CASSPPGTAKNIQYF
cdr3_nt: TGTGCCAGCTCACCTCCAGGGACAGCCAAAAACATTCAGTACTTC

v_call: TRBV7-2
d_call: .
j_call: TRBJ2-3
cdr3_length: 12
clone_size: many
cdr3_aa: CASSQSTDTQYF
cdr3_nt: TGTGCCAGCAGCCAGAGCACAGATACGCAGTATTTT

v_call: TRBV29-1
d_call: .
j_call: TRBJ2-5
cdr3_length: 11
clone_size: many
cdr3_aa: CSGGAEETQYF
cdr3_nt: TGCAGCGGGGGGGCAGAAGAGACCCAGTACTTC

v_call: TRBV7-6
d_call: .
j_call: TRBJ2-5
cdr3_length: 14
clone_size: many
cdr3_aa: CASSLGGTQETQYF
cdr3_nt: TGTGCCAGCAGCTTAGGGGGGACCCAAGAGACCCAGTACTTC

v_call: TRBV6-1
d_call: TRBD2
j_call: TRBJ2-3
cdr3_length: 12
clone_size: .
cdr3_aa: CASGLVADTQYF
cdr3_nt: TGTGCCTCGGGACTAGTAGCGGATACGCAGTATTTT

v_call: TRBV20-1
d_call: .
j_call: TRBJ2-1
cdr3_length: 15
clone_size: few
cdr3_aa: CSARQGSNSYNEQFF
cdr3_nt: TGCAGTGCTAGACAGGGGTCAAATTCCTACAATGAGCAGTTCTTC

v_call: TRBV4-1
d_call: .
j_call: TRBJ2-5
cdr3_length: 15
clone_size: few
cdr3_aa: CASSQETAGAETQYF
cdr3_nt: TGCGCCAGCAGCCAAGAGACGGCGGGGGCAGAGACCCAGTACTTC

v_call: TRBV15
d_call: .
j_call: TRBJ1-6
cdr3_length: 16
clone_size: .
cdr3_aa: CATSRGKAPDDSPLHF
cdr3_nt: TGTGCCACCAGCAGAGGCAAGGCGCCGGACGATTCACCCCTCCACTTT

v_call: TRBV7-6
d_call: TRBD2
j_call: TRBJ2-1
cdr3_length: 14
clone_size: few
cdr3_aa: CASSGLAGRHEQFF
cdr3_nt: TGTGCCAGCAGCGGGCTAGCGGGGAGGCATGAGCAGTTCTTC

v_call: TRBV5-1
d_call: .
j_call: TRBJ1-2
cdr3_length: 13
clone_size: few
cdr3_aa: CANTGTETYGYTF
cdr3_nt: TGCGCCAACACCGGGACGGAGACCTATGGCTACACCTTC

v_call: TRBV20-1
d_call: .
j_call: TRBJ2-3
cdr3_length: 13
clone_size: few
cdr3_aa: CSARLVASDTQYF
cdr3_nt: TGCAGTGCTAGATTGGTAGCTTCAGATACGCAGTATTTT

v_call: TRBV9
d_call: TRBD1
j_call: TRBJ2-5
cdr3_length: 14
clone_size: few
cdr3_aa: CASSVGDSQETQYF
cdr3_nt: TGTGCCAGCAGCGTGGGGGACAGCCAAGAGACCCAGTACTTC

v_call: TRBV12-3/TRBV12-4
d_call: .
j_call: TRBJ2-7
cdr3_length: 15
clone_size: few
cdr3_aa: CASSLRLTSSYEQYF
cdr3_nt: TGTGCCAGCAGTTTACGGCTAACGAGCTCCTACGAGCAGTACTTC

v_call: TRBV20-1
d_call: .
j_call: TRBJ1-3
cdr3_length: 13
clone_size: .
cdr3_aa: CSARVGSGNTIYF
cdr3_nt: TGCAGTGCTAGAGTCGGTTCTGGAAACACCATATATTTT

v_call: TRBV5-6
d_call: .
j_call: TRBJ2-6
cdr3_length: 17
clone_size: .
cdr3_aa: CASSFEGPPTGANVLTF
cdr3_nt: TGTGCCAGCAGCTTCGAAGGTCCCCCCACTGGGGCCAACGTCCTGACTTTC

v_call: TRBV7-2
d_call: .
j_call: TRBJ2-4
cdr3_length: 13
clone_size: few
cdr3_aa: CASSPEAVGIQYF
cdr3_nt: TGTGCCAGCAGCCCCGAGGCGGTGGGCATTCAGTACTTC

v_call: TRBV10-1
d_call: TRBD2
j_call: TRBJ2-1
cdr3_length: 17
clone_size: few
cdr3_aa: CASSPLGLAGGPNEQFF
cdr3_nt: TGCGCCAGCAGCCCCCTTGGACTAGCGGGGGGGCCGAATGAGCAGTTCTTC

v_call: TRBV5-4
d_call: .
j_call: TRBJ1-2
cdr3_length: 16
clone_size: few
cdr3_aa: CASSSGVGVSNYGYTF
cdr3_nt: TGTGCCAGCAGTAGTGGAGTAGGCGTCTCTAACTATGGCTACACCTTC

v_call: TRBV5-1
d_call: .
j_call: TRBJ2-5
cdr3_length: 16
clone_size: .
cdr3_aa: CASSLGGAGYQETQYF
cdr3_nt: TGCGCCAGCAGCTTGGGGGGGGCAGGATACCAAGAGACCCAGTACTTC

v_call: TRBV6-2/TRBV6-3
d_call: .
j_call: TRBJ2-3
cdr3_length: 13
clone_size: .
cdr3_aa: CAIQGPSTDTQYF
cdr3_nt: TGTGCCATCCAGGGCCCAAGCACAGATACGCAGTATTTT

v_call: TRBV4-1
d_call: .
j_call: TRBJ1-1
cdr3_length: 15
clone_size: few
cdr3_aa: CASSHPGRINTEAFF
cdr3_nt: TGCGCCAGCAGCCACCCTGGACGGATAAACACTGAAGCTTTCTTT

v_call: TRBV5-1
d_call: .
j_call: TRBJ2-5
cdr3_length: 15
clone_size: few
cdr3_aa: CASSLIQTRQETQYF
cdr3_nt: TGCGCCAGCAGCTTGATCCAGACCCGCCAAGAGACCCAGTACTTC

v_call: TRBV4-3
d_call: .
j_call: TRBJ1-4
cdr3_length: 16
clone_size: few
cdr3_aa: CASSPARPGSNEKLFF
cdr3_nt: TGCGCCAGCAGCCCCGCACGTCCAGGCAGTAATGAAAAACTGTTTTTT

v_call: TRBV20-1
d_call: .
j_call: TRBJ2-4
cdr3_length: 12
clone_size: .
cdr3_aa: CSARSQNNIQYF
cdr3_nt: TGCAGTGCTAGAAGCCAGAATAACATTCAGTACTTC

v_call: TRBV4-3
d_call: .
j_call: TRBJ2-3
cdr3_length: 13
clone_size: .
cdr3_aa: CASSQYYTDTQYF
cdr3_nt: TGCGCCAGCAGCCAATACTACACAGATACGCAGTATTTT

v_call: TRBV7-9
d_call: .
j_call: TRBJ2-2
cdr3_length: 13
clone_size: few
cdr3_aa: CASSLSETGELFF
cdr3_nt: TGTGCCAGCAGCTTATCGGAAACCGGGGAGCTGTTTTTT